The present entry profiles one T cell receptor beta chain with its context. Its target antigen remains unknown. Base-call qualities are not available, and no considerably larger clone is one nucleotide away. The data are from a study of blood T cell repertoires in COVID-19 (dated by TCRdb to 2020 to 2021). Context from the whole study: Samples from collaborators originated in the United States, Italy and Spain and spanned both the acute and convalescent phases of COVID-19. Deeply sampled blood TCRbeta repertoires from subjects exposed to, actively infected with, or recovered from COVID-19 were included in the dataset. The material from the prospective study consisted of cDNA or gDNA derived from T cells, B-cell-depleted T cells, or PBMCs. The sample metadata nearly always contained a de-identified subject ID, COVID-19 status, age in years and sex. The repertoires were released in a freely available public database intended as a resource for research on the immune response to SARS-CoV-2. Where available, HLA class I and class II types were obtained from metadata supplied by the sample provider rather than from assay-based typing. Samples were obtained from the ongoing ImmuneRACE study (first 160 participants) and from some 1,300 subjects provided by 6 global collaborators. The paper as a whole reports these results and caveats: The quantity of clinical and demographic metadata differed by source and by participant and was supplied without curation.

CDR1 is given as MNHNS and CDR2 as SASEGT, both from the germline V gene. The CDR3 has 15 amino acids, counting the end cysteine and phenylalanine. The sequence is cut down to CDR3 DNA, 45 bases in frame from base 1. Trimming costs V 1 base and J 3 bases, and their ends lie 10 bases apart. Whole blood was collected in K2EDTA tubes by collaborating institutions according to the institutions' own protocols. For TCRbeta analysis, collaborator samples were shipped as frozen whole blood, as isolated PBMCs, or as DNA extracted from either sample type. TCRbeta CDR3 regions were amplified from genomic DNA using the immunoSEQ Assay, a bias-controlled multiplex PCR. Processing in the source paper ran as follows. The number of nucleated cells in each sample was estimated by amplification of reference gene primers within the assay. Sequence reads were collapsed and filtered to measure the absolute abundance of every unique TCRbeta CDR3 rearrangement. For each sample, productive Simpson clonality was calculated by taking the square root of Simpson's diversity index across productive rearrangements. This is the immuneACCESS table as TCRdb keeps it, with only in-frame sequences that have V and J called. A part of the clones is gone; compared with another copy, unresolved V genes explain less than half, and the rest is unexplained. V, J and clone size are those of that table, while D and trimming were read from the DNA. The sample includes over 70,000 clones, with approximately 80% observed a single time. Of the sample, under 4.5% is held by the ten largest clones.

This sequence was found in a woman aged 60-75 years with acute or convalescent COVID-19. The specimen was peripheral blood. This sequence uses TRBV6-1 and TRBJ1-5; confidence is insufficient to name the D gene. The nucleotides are TGTGCCAGCAGTGAAGACGGCGGGTACAATCAGCCCCAGCATTTT. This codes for CASSEDGGYNQPQHF.